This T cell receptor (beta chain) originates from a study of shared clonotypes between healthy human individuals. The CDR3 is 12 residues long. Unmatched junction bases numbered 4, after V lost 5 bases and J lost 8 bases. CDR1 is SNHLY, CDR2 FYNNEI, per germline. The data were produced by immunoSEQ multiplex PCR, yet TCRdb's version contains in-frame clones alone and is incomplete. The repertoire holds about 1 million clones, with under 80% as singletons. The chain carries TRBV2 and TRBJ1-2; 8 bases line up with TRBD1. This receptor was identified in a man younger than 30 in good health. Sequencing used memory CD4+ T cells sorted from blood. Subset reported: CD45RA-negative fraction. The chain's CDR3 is CASSPTGGGYTF. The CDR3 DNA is TGTGCCAGCAGTCCAACAGGGGGGGGCTACACCTTC.